These 12 T cell receptor beta chains were all obtained from the same sample, sequenced in a study of blood T cell repertoires in COVID-19. Profiled with immunoSEQ multiplex PCR; TCRdb holds only in-frame clones, not every one. The table has about 180,000 clones, roughly 85% seen once; the top ten hold 7.5% to 10%. The sample taken for sequencing was peripheral blood. The receptors were gathered from a man aged 50-60 years with active or convalescent COVID-19.

The rearrangement joins TRBV24-1 to TRBJ2-2; tentative D call: TRBD2 (5 bases). V was trimmed by 4 bases and J by 6 bases, leaving 14 bases between them. The CDR3 runs 15 residues. The germline V gene encodes CDR1 KGHDR and CDR2 SFDVKD. The CDR3: CATSDPRGLAGELFF. In DNA form, the CDR3 reads TGTGCCACCAGTGACCCTCGGGGTTTGGCCGGGGAGCTGTTTTTT.

The gene calls are TRBV10-3 and TRBJ2-1; D might be TRBD2 (5 bases). This CDR3 has 15 residues. Germline assignment: CDR1 ENHRY and CDR2 SYGVKD. V lost 3 bases and J 0 bases, leaving 9 bases between the germline ends. This CDR3 is CAISESGDSYNEQFF. The CDR3 coding sequence is TGTGCCATCAGTGAAAGCGGAGACTCCTACAATGAGCAGTTCTTC.

V usage is TRBV2 and J usage is TRBJ2-7; 8 nucleotides align to TRBD1. The CDR3 contains 13 residues. Trimming took 6 bases from V and 3 from J; bases not matched to a gene: 4. The germline CDR1 and CDR2 sequences are SNHLY and FYNNEI. The CDR3 region is CASRGTGDYEQYF. CDR3 DNA: TGTGCCAGCAGGGGGACAGGTGACTACGAGCAGTACTTC.

The chain recombines TRBV30 with TRBJ1-4, with 7 bases matching TRBD1. V was clipped by 3 bases and J by 8 bases; unmatched bases: 6. Germline lookup yields CDR1 GTSNPN and CDR2 SVGIG (reference sequence). This CDR3 comprises 13 residues. The chain's CDR3 is CAWRTGNEEKLFF. The CDR3 coding sequence is TGTGCCTGGAGGACAGGGAATGAAGAAAAACTGTTTTTT.

This clone was observed once. This chain connects TRBV19 to TRBJ2-5, with 13 bases lining up with TRBD2. The ends lost 5 bases at V and 5 bases at J; junction bases unmatched: 5. Germline V gene lookup returns CDR1 LNHDA and CDR2 SQIVND (reference sequence). CDR3 length: 15 residues. The CDR3 loop is CASSGTSGAGETQYF. CDR3 bases: TGTGCCAGTAGTGGGACTAGCGGGGCCGGGGAGACCCAGTACTTC. Full variable domain (outside the CDR3, taken from reference TRBV19 and TRBJ2-5): DGGITQSPKYLFRKEGQNVTLSCEQNLNHDAMYWYRQDPGQGLRLIYYSQIVNDFQKGDIAEGYSVSREKKESFPLTVTSAQKNPTAFYLCASSGTSGAGETQYFGPGTRLLVL.

The V call is TRBV2, the J call TRBJ1-2, with 7 nucleotides matching TRBD1. The CDR3 runs to 15 residues. J lost 2 bases, V lost 6 bases, and 9 bases had no gene match. CDR1 and CDR2 (germline): SNHLY, FYNNEI. CDR3 DNA: TGTGCCAGCAGAACCCCCGGGACAGACAACTATGGCTACACCTTC. Its protein is CASRTPGTDNYGYTF. The entire variable domain, with the rest obtained from reference TRBV2 and TRBJ1-2, is as follows: EPEVTQTPSHQVTQMGQEVILRCVPISNHLYFYWYRQILGQKVEFLVSFYNNEISEKSEIFDDQFSVERPDGSNFTLKIRSTKLEDSAMYFCASRTPGTDNYGYTFGSGTRLTVV.

The chain combines TRBV6-5 with TRBJ2-1, with a tentative D call TRBD2 (6 bases). The CDR3 loop spans 16 amino acids. V was cut by 0 bases and J by 5 bases, with 14 bases left in between. Germline CDR1 and CDR2: MNHEY and SVGAGI. CDR3 sequence: CASSYSTRAGNNEQFF. As DNA, the CDR3 is TGTGCCAGCAGTTACTCGACTAGGGCGGGCAACAATGAGCAGTTCTTC.

V usage is TRBV19 and J usage is TRBJ2-3; D may be TRBD1 (5 bases). Germline V gives CDR1 LNHDA, CDR2 SQIVND (reference sequence). The CDR3 is made up of 18 amino acids. V shed 2 bases and J shed 4 bases, with 22 bases lying between them. The chain's CDR3 is CASSIRVGQIDEADTQYF. The CDR3 nucleotides are TGTGCCAGTAGTATAAGGGTGGGGCAAATCGACGAGGCAGATACGCAGTATTTT. The whole variable domain, filled in from reference TRBV19 and TRBJ2-3, reads DGGITQSPKYLFRKEGQNVTLSCEQNLNHDAMYWYRQDPGQGLRLIYYSQIVNDFQKGDIAEGYSVSREKKESFPLTVTSAQKNPTAFYLCASSIRVGQIDEADTQYFGPGTRLTVL.

V and J are TRBV19 and TRBJ2-6, with D possibly matching TRBD1 (5 bases). The V gene lost 8 bases and the J gene lost 0 bases, with 11 bases spanning the gap. CDR3 length: 15 residues. Germline loops: CDR1 LNHDA, CDR2 SQIVND (reference sequence). The CDR3 is CASFNQGSGANVLTF. DNA of the CDR3: TGTGCCAGTTTCAACCAGGGCTCTGGGGCCAACGTCCTGACTTTC.

The V gene is TRBV5-1, the J gene TRBJ2-2; 13 bases are a match to TRBD2. Germline CDR1 and CDR2: SGHRS and YFSETQ. CDR3 size: 16 residues. With V trimmed by 4 bases and J by 6 bases, 6 bases remained unmatched. Here the CDR3 DNA reads TGCGCCAGCAGCCTCAGGACTAGCGGGAGTGCCGGGGAGCTGTTTTTT. Translating it yields CASSLRTSGSAGELFF.

This clone appeared many times. This chain joins TRBV11-2 and TRBJ2-1; TRBD1 matches 9 bases. This CDR3 contains 12 residues. Germline V gene data show CDR1 as SGHAT and CDR2 as FQNNGV. Trimming took 8 bases from V and 8 from J; bases not matched to a gene: 4. The CDR3 DNA sequence: TGTGCCAGCGGGACAGGGTTTGATGAGCAGTTCTTC. Its translation is CASGTGFDEQFF. Variable domain in full (rest from reference TRBV11-2 and TRBJ2-1): EAGVAQSPRYKIIEKRQSVAFWCNPISGHATLYWYQQILGQGPKLLIQFQNNGVVDDSQLPKDRFSAERLKGVDSTLKIQPAKLEDSAVYLCASGTGFDEQFFGPGTRLTVL.

V usage is TRBV30 and J usage is TRBJ1-6; D ambiguous. Germline V CDR1 and CDR2: GTSNPN, SVGIG (reference sequence). The CDR3 runs to 14 residues. The CDR3, as DNA: TGTGCTTGTGACCGGAGCTCCTATAATTCACCCCTCCACTTT. Encoded protein: CACDRSSYNSPLHF.